Described below is a single T cell receptor beta chain sequence and its context. This sample is drawn from a study of CD8 T cells in ankylosing spondylitis. TCRdb reanalysed the 5' RACE reads using MiXCR and keeps one entry per CDR3 protein. The data show approximately 350,000 distinct CDR3 sequences, about 15% seen once. The TCR originated in a male donor with ankylosing spondylitis or in good health (not recorded which). Sequencing used blood, either unsorted or a sorted T cell fraction (not recorded which).

The CDR3 is CASSQSAVSSGANVLTF. The CDR3 DNA reads as TGCGCCAGCAGCCAATCAGCGGTTAGCTCTGGGGCCAACGTCCTGACTTTC. This sequence joins TRBV4-1 and TRBJ2-6; D is possibly TRBD2 (5 bases). The ends were cut back, 2 bases at V and 0 bases at J, with 11 bases in the middle. The V gene's germline CDR1 is MGHRA and CDR2 YSYEKL. The CDR3 runs 17 residues.